The clone carrying this T cell receptor (beta chain) appeared a single time. This entry comes from a study of blood T cell repertoires in COVID-19. Study-wide context: Sources were T cells, B-cell-depleted T cells, or PBMCs; the material itself was cDNA or gDNA.

Here immunoSEQ multiplex PCR was the method, and the copy in TCRdb shows in-frame clones only, minus some. The data contain around 300,000 clones, 88% of them singletons. Trimming removed 5 bases from V and 4 bases from J, with 14 bases in between. Germline CDR1 is SGHTA and CDR2 is FQGNSA. The CDR3 consists of 14 residues. This clonotype originated in a man between 18 and 35 years old with active or convalescent COVID-19. This sequence joins TRBV7-2 and TRBJ1-2, with D unclear. The source material was peripheral blood. The CDR3, as DNA: TGTGCCAGCAGCCCCGGGTTATCCGGCTATGGCTACACCTTC. Its protein product is CASSPGLSGYGYTF.